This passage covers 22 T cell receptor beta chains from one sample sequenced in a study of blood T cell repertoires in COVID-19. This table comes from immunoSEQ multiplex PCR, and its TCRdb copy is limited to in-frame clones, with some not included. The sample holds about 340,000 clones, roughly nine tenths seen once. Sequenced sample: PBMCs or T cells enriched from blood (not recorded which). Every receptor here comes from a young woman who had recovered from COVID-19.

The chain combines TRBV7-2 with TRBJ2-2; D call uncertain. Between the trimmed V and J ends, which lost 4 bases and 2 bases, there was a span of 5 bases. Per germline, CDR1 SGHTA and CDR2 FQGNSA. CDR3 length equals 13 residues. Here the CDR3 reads CASSSINTGELFF. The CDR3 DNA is TGTGCCAGCAGCTCCATCAACACCGGGGAGCTGTTTTTT.

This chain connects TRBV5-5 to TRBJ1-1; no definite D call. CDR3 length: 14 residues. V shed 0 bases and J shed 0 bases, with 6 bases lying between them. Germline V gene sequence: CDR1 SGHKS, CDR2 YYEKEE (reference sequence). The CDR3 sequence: CASSLGSLNTEAFF. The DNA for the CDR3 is TGTGCCAGCAGCTTGGGCAGTCTGAACACTGAAGCTTTCTTT.

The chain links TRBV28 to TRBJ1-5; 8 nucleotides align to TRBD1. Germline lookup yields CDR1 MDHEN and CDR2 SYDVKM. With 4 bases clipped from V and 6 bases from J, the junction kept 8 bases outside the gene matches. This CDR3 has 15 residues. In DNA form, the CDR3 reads TGTGCCAGCAGTTCCATTCAGGGGGCGGCTCAGCCCCAGCATTTT. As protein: CASSSIQGAAQPQHF.

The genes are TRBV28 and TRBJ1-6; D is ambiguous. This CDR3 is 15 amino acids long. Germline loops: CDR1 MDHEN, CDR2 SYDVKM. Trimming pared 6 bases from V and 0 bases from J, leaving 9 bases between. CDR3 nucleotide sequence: TGTGCCAGCAGAGGATCGGGCTCCTATAATTCACCCCTCCACTTT. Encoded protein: CASRGSGSYNSPLHF.

CDR3 sequence reads: CASSLPQGQRTAEAFF. CDR3 sequence (DNA): TGTGCCAGCAGCTTACCACAGGGGCAAAGGACGGCTGAAGCTTTCTTT. The rearrangement uses TRBV7-9 and TRBJ1-1; 7 nucleotides agree with TRBD1. The V gene end was trimmed by 2 bases and the J gene end by 6 bases; junction bases not matched to a gene: 12. CDR1 and CDR2 (germline): SEHNR, FQNEAQ (reference sequence). The CDR3 spans 16 residues.

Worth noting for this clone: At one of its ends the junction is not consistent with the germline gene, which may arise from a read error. The CDR3 bases are TGTGCCAGCAGTTTAGATCCCACCAACAATAAGCAGTTCTTC. Encoded protein: CASSLDPTNNKQFF. The genes are TRBV28 and TRBJ2-1, with no clear D. The CDR3 loop spans 14 amino acids. From germline, CDR1 is MDHEN and CDR2 SYDVKM.

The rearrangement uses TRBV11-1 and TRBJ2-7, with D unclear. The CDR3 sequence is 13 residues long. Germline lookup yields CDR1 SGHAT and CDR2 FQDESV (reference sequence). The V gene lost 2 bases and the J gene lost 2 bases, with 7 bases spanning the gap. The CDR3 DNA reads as TGTGCCAGCAGCTTAACGGTAGCCTACGAGCAGTACTTC. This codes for CASSLTVAYEQYF.

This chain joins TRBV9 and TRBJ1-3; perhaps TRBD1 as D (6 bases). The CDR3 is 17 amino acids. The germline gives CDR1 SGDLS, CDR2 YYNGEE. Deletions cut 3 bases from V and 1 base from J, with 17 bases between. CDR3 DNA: TGTGCCAGCAGCGGACGACAGGAGAGCTTATCTGGAAACACCATATATTTT. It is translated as CASSGRQESLSGNTIYF.

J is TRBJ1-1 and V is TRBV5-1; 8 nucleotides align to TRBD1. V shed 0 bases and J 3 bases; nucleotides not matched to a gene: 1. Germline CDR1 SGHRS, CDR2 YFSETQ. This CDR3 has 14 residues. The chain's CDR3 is CASSLATGDTEAFF. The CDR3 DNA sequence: TGCGCCAGCAGCTTGGCGACAGGGGACACTGAAGCTTTCTTT.

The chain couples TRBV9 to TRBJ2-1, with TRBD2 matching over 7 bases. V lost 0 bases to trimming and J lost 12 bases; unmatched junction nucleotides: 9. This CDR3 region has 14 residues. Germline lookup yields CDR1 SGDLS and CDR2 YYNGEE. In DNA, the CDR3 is TGTGCCAGCAGCGTAGGGAAACCCTCGGGGGGGCAGTTCTTC. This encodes CASSVGKPSGGQFF.

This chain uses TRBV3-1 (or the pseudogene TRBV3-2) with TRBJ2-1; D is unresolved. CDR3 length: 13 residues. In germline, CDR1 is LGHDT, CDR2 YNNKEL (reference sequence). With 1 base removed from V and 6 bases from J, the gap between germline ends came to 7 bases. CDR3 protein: CASSQGVLNEQFF. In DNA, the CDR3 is TGTGCCAGCAGCCAAGGAGTGCTCAATGAGCAGTTCTTC.

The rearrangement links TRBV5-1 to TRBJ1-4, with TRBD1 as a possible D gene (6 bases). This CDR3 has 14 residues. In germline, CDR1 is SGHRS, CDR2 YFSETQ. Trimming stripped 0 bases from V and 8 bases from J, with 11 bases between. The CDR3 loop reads CASSLDREGEKLFF. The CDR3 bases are TGCGCCAGCAGCTTGGACAGGGAGGGAGAAAAACTGTTTTTT.

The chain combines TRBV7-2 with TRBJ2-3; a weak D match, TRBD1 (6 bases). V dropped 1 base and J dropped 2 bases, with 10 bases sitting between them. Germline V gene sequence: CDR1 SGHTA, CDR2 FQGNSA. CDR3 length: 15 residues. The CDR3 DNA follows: TGTGCCAGCAGCTTAGTGGGGGCTAACACAGATACGCAGTATTTT. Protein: CASSLVGANTDTQYF. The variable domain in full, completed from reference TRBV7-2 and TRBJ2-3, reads GAGVSQSPSNKVTEKGKDVELRCDPISGHTALYWYRQSLGQGLEFLIYFQGNSAPDKSGLPSDRFSAERTGGSVSTLTIQRTQQEDSAVYLCASSLVGANTDTQYFGPGTRLTVL.

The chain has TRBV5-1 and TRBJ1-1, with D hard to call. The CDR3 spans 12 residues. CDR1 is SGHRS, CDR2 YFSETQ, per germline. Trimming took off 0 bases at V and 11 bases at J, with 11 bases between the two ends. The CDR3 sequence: CASSLGEGDAFF. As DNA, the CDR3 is TGCGCCAGCAGCTTGGGTGAAGGAGATGCTTTCTTT.

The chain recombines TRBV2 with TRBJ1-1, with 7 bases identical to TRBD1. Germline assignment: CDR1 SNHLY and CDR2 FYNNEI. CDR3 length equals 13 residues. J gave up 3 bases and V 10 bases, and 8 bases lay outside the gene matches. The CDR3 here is CATTSQGDTEAFF. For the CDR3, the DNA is TGTGCCACTACCTCGCAGGGGGACACTGAAGCTTTCTTT.

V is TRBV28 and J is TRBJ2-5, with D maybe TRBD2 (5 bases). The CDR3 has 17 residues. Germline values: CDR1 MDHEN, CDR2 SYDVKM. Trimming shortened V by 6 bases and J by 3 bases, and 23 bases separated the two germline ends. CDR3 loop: CASSPGAVFYGEETQYF. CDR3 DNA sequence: TGTGCCAGCAGCCCGGGCGCGGTTTTCTACGGGGAAGAGACCCAGTACTTC.

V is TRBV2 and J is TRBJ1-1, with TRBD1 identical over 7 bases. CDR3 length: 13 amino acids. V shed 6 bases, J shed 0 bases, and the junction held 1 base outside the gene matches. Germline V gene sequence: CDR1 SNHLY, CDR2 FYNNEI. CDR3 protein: CASRGQLNTEAFF. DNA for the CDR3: TGTGCCAGCAGGGGACAGTTGAACACTGAAGCTTTCTTT.

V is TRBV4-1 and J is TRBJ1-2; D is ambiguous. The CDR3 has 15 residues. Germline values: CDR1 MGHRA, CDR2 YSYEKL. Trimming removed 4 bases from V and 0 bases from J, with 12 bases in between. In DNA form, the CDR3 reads TGCGCCAGCAGCCCCCGGCAGGCGACTAACTATGGCTACACCTTC. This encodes CASSPRQATNYGYTF.

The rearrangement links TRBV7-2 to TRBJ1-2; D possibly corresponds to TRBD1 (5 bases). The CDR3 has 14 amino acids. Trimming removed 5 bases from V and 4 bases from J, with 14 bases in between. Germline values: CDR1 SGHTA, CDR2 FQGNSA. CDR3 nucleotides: TGTGCCAGCAGCACCCAATCGGGACTCTATGGCTACACCTTC. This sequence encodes CASSTQSGLYGYTF.

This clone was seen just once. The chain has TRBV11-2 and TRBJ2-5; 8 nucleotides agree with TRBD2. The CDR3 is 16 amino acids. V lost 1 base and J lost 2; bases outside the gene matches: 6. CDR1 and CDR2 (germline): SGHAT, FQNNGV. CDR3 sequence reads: CASSLGAGGRQETQYF. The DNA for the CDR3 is TGTGCCAGCAGCTTAGGGGCGGGGGGCCGACAAGAGACCCAGTACTTC.

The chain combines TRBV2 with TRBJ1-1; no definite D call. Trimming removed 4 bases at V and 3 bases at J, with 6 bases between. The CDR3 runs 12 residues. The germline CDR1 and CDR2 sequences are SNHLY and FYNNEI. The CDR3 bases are TGTGCCAGCAGTGGGGAGGACACTGAAGCTTTCTTT. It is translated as CASSGEDTEAFF.

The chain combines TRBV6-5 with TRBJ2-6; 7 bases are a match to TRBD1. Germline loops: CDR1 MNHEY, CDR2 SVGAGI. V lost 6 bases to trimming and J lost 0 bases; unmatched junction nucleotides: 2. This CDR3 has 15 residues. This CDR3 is CASRAGGSGANVLTF. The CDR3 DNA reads TGTGCCAGCAGGGCAGGGGGCTCTGGGGCCAACGTCCTGACTTTC.